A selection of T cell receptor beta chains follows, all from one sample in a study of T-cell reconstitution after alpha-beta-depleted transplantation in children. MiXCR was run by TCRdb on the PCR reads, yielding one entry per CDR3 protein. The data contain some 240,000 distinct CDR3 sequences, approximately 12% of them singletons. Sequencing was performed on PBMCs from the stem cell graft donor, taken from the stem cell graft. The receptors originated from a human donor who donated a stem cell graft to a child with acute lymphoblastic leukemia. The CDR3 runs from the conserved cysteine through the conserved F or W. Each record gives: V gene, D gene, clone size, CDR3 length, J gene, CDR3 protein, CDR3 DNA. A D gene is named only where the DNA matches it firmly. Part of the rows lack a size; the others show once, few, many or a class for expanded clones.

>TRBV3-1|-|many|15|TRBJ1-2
CASSLGQLANYGYTF
TGTGCCAGCAGCCTAGGACAGTTAGCTAACTATGGCTACACCTTC
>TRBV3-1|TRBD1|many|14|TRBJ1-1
CASSQEGTGADAFF
TGTGCCAGCAGCCAAGAGGGGACAGGGGCCGACGCTTTCTTT
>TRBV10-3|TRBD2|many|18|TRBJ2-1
CAISESRTSGSPYNEQFF
TGTGCCATCAGTGAGTCAAGGACTAGCGGGAGCCCCTACAATGAGCAGTTCTTC
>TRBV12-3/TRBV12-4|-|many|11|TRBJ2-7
CASSLDRYLYF
TGTGCCAGCAGTCTCGACAGATACTTATACTTC
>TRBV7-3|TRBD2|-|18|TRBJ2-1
CASSLNPRLAGGMNEQFF
TGTGCCAGCAGCTTAAATCCACGACTAGCGGGAGGGATGAATGAGCAGTTCTTC
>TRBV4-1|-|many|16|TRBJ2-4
CASSQHSGFLENIQYF
TGCGCCAGCAGCCAACATTCTGGATTCCTTGAAAACATTCAGTACTTC
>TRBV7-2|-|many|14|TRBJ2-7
CASSLVARDYEQYF
TGTGCCAGCAGCTTAGTGGCCAGGGACTACGAGCAGTACTTC
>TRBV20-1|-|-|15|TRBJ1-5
CSAARGVRTGQPQHF
TGCAGTGCCGCCCGGGGGGTGAGAACTGGTCAGCCCCAGCATTTT
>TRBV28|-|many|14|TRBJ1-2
CASSFITDPITYTF
TGTGCCAGCAGTTTTATCACAGACCCCATCACCTACACCTTC
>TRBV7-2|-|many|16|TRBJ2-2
CASSFVEGLNTGELFF
TGTGCCAGCAGTTTTGTGGAGGGGCTGAACACCGGGGAGCTGTTTTTT
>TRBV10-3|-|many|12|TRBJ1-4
CATHGGNEKLFF
TGTGCCACCCATGGGGGAAATGAAAAACTGTTTTTT
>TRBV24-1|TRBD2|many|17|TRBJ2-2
CATSDPQLTSGAGELFF
TGTGCCACCAGTGATCCCCAGTTGACTAGCGGGGCCGGGGAGCTGTTTTTT
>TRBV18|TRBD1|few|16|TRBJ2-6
CASSPDRGLGANVLTF
TGTGCCAGCTCACCGGACAGGGGGCTTGGGGCCAACGTCCTGACTTTC
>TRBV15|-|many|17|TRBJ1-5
CATSTEGGRAQGQPQHF
TGTGCCACCAGCACCGAAGGCGGCAGGGCTCAGGGTCAGCCCCAGCATTTT
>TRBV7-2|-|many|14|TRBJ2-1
CASSLASIPGQQFF
TGTGCCAGCAGCTTAGCCAGTATCCCGGGACAGCAGTTCTTC
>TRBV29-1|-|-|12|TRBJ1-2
CSVEAKPYGYTF
TGCAGCGTTGAAGCGAAGCCCTATGGCTACACCTTC
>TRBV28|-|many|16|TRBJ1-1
CASISPGGWGLTEAFF
TGTGCCAGCATCTCCCCCGGGGGCTGGGGATTGACTGAAGCTTTCTTT
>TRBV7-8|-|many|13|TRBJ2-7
CASSLERAGEQYF
TGTGCCAGCAGCTTAGAGCGGGCCGGCGAGCAGTACTTC
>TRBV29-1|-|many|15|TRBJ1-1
CSVGFGGARLTEAFF
TGCAGCGTTGGATTCGGGGGCGCCCGGCTCACTGAAGCTTTCTTT
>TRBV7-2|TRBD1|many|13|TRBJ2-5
CASSRTGQGTQYF
TGTGCCAGCAGCCGGACAGGGCAAGGGACCCAGTACTTC
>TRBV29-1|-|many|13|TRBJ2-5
CSVSGSGQETQYF
TGCAGCGTCTCGGGTAGCGGCCAAGAGACCCAGTACTTC
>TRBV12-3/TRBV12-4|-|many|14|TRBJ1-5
CASSFGADSSTQHF
TGTGCCAGCAGTTTTGGGGCAGACTCTAGTACCCAGCATTTT
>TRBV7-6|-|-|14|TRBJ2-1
CASSLAGQYNEQFF
TGTGCCAGCAGCTTAGCAGGACAGTACAATGAGCAGTTCTTC
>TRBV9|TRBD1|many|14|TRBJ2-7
CASSEGQGAGEQYF
TGTGCCAGCAGCGAGGGACAGGGGGCTGGCGAGCAGTACTTC
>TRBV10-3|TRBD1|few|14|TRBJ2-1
CAIRPGQDYNEQFF
TGTGCCATCAGGCCGGGACAGGACTACAATGAGCAGTTCTTC